The 27 T cell receptor beta chains presented below share a single source sample, sequenced in a study of shared clonotypes between healthy human individuals. TCRdb keeps only in-frame clones here, not all; method: immunoSEQ multiplex PCR. This sample has 2 million to 2.5 million clones; roughly 93% occur once, and the top ten carry under 0.45%. The specimen sequenced was naive CD4+ T cells from PBMCs. Subset given: CD45RA+ positively selected. The receptor set was obtained from a man younger than 35 in good health. Some clones in this sample may be carry-over from other donors' samples.

Here the CDR3 reads CAWSGLPSGNTIYF. The CDR3 DNA follows: TGTGCCTGGAGTGGACTGCCCTCTGGAAACACCATATATTTT. This sequence joins TRBV30 and TRBJ1-3; no reliable D call. V gave up 1 base and J gave up 0 bases, with 7 bases separating them. Germline loops: CDR1 GTSNPN, CDR2 SVGIG (reference sequence). CDR3 length: 14 amino acids.

The J gene is TRBJ1-2, the V gene TRBV28, with D maybe TRBD1 (6 bases). CDR3 length equals 14 residues. The germline CDR1 and CDR2 sequences are MDHEN and SYDVKM. V lost 6 bases and J 2 bases, leaving 13 bases between the germline ends. CDR3 in amino acids: CASRPTGINYGYTF. In nucleotides, the CDR3 is TGTGCCAGCAGACCAACAGGGATAAACTATGGCTACACCTTC.

DNA of the CDR3: TGTGCCAGCAGCTTAATCCGGGACAGGGAGACCCAGTACTTC. It yields the protein CASSLIRDRETQYF. J is TRBJ2-5 and V is TRBV7-9, with 8 nucleotides matching TRBD1. Germline V lookup: CDR1 SEHNR, CDR2 FQNEAQ (reference sequence). The V gene end was trimmed by 2 bases and the J gene end by 5 bases; junction bases not matched to a gene: 4. The CDR3 covers 14 residues. Drawing the rest from reference TRBV7-9 and TRBJ2-5, the complete variable domain is DTGVSQNPRHKITKRGQNVTFRCDPISEHNRLYWYRQTLGQGPEFLTYFQNEAQLEKSRLLSDRFSAERPKGSFSTLEIQRTEQGDSAMYLCASSLIRDRETQYFGPGTRLLVL.

The chain recombines TRBV15 with TRBJ2-5; D is uncertain. Germline assignment: CDR1 LNHNV and CDR2 YYDKDF (reference sequence). V was shortened by 8 bases and J by 4 bases, with 14 bases between the two germline ends. The CDR3 runs to 13 residues. CDR3 DNA sequence: TGTGCCACCCAGGTTTCCGTTGTAGAGACCCAGTACTTC. Translation gives CATQVSVVETQYF.

The chain is built from TRBV19 and TRBJ2-6, with D unclear. Trimming left V 5 bases short and J 4 bases short, with 6 bases between. CDR1 is LNHDA, CDR2 SQIVND, per germline (reference sequence). This CDR3 is built from 13 residues. The CDR3, as DNA: TGTGCCAGTAGTGTAACCGGGGCCAACGTCCTGACTTTC. It yields the protein CASSVTGANVLTF.

The genes are TRBV18 and TRBJ2-7; no clear D gene. Trimming cost V 2 bases and J 4 bases, with 9 bases left between them. CDR1 is KGHSH and CDR2 is LQKENI in the germline V gene. The CDR3 totals 13 residues. Here the CDR3 DNA reads TGTGCCAGCTCACCAACAGCCGAGTACGAGCAGTACTTC. Translating gives CASSPTAEYEQYF.

Regarding this clone: In the same sample, other DNA sequences code for this CDR3. This chain uses TRBV5-1 with TRBJ2-1; D not resolved. Germline-derived CDR1 and CDR2 are SGHRS and YFSETQ. The CDR3 is made up of 15 amino acids. The germline V and J ends were trimmed by 0 bases and 0 bases, with 7 bases remaining between them. CDR3 protein: CASSLEDSSYNEQFF. The DNA of the CDR3 is TGCGCCAGCAGCTTGGAGGATAGCTCCTACAATGAGCAGTTCTTC.

In its sample, this clone was seen once. V is TRBV18 and J is TRBJ2-2; D is ambiguous. Per germline, CDR1 KGHSH and CDR2 LQKENI. This CDR3 is 15 amino acids long. Trimming left V 3 bases short and J 2 bases short, with 10 bases between. Here the CDR3 reads CASSPRSLNTGELFF. The CDR3 bases are TGTGCCAGCTCACCGCGTAGTCTTAACACCGGGGAGCTGTTTTTT.

This chain joins TRBV7-2 and TRBJ1-1; D remains unclear. The CDR3 totals 14 residues. The V gene's germline CDR1 is SGHTA and CDR2 FQGNSA. V lost 0 bases to trimming and J lost 0 bases, with 5 bases between them. DNA of the CDR3: TGTGCCAGCAGCTTAGCGTTCCTGAACACTGAAGCTTTCTTT. Protein: CASSLAFLNTEAFF.

The chain is built from TRBV9 and TRBJ2-2; maybe TRBD1 (5 bases). Germline V gives CDR1 SGDLS, CDR2 YYNGEE. This CDR3 is built from 16 residues. Trimming took off 0 bases at V and 5 bases at J, with 14 bases between the two ends. CDR3 coding DNA: TGTGCCAGCAGCGTAGGTTGGGGCGAAGTAACCGGGGAGCTGTTTTTT. Translation: CASSVGWGEVTGELFF.

The V and J genes are TRBV7-2 and TRBJ2-3; TRBD2 matches at 9 bases. Germline CDR1 and CDR2: SGHTA and FQGNSA. This CDR3 region has 16 residues. Trimming removed 2 bases from V and 1 base from J; junction bases left unmatched: 4. The CDR3 coding sequence is TGTGCCAGCAGCTTATCGGCGGGAGGGGGCACAGATACGCAGTATTTT. Its translation is CASSLSAGGGTDTQYF. The full variable domain, in which reference TRBV7-2 and TRBJ2-3 provide the parts outside the CDR3, is GAGVSQSPSNKVTEKGKDVELRCDPISGHTALYWYRQSLGQGLEFLIYFQGNSAPDKSGLPSDRFSAERTGGSVSTLTIQRTQQEDSAVYLCASSLSAGGGTDTQYFGPGTRLTVL.

The chain employs TRBV11-2 and TRBJ1-1; D gene ambiguous. The germline gives CDR1 SGHAT, CDR2 FQNNGV. The CDR3 covers 13 residues. The V gene lost 5 bases and the J gene lost 3 bases, with 10 bases spanning the gap. CDR3 nucleotide sequence: TGTGCCAGCAGCCCACAACGATACACTGAAGCTTTCTTT. Its translation is CASSPQRYTEAFF.

With respect to this clone: The sample holds other DNA sequences that translate to the same CDR3. The genes are TRBV30 and TRBJ2-3; D unclear. The ends were cut back, 1 base at V and 3 bases at J, with 8 bases in the middle. Germline V gene data show CDR1 as GTSNPN and CDR2 as SVGIG (reference sequence). This CDR3 spans 13 amino acids. CDR3 in DNA: TGTGCCTGGAGTGGTGGCGGAACAGATACGCAGTATTTT. Protein sequence: CAWSGGGTDTQYF.

The chain has TRBV30 and TRBJ1-2; D is perhaps TRBD1 (6 bases). Germline values: CDR1 GTSNPN, CDR2 SVGIG (reference sequence). The CDR3 runs to 15 residues. Between the trimmed V and J ends, which lost 7 bases and 7 bases, there was a span of 25 bases. The CDR3 nucleotides are TGTGCCTCAAACAGGGCCTGGGTAATGATAGGTGGCTACACCTTC. Residues: CASNRAWVMIGGYTF.

This chain connects TRBV4-1 to TRBJ1-5, with D unclear. V lost 6 bases to trimming and J lost 6 bases, with 12 bases between them. Germline loops: CDR1 MGHRA, CDR2 YSYEKL. The CDR3 has 13 residues. The CDR3 here is CASSRNDIQPQHF. In DNA, the CDR3 is TGCGCCAGCAGTCGGAATGACATTCAGCCCCAGCATTTT.

The rearrangement joins TRBV5-6 to TRBJ2-1; a possible D gene is TRBD1 (6 bases). CDR3 size: 14 residues. Looked up from germline, CDR1 is SGHDT and CDR2 is YYEEEE. The ends were cut back, 5 bases at V and 7 bases at J, with 16 bases in the middle. The CDR3 DNA reads TGTGCCAGCAGGCTGCCCGGACAGCTTAATGAGCAGTTCTTC. Translated, it gives CASRLPGQLNEQFF. The whole variable domain, filled in from reference TRBV5-6 and TRBJ2-1, reads DAGVTQSPTHLIKTRGQQVTLRCSPKSGHDTVSWYQQALGQGPQFIFQYYEEEERQRGNFPDRFSGHQFPNYSSELNVNALLLGDSALYLCASRLPGQLNEQFFGPGTRLTVL.

V gene TRBV18 combines with J gene TRBJ1-2, with 9 bases aligning to TRBD1. CDR1 and CDR2 from the germline V gene are KGHSH and LQKENI. CDR3 size: 14 residues. J gave up 8 bases and V 4 bases, and 8 bases lay outside the gene matches. Written as DNA, the CDR3 is TGTGCCAGCTCACTTGGACAGGGGATGTGGGGCTACACCTTC. It encodes CASSLGQGMWGYTF. Looking up the rest from reference TRBV18 and TRBJ1-2 gives the full variable domain: NAGVMQNPRHLVRRRGQEARLRCSPMKGHSHVYWYRQLPEEGLKFMVYLQKENIIDESGMPKERFSAEFPKEGPSILRIQQVVRGDSAAYFCASSLGQGMWGYTFGSGTRLTVV.

V is TRBV5-1 and J is TRBJ2-5; the D is unclear. Germline values: CDR1 SGHRS, CDR2 YFSETQ. The CDR3 runs to 14 residues. The V gene lost 4 bases and the J gene lost 3 bases, with 13 bases spanning the gap. The CDR3 nucleotides are TGCGCCAGCAGCACCGGCCTTTCGGAAGAGACCCAGTACTTC. Amino acids: CASSTGLSEETQYF.

A single count supports this clone. J is TRBJ2-7 and V is TRBV19, with D possibly matching TRBD1 (6 bases). Trimming pared 3 bases from V and 6 bases from J, leaving 15 bases between. The CDR3 length is 14 residues. The germline CDR1 and CDR2 sequences are LNHDA and SQIVND (reference sequence). This CDR3 is CASSITYRVGEQYF. DNA for the CDR3: TGTGCCAGTAGTATCACCTACAGGGTAGGCGAGCAGTACTTC.

The chain employs TRBV19 and TRBJ1-1; 7 bases match TRBD1. CDR3 size: 13 residues. Germline V gene lookup returns CDR1 LNHDA and CDR2 SQIVND (reference sequence). V lost 7 bases and J lost 1; bases outside the gene matches: 3. In DNA, the CDR3 is TGTGCCAGTACCAACAGGGGGAACACTGAAGCTTTCTTT. Its protein is CASTNRGNTEAFF. Full variable domain (rest looked up from reference TRBV19 and TRBJ1-1): DGGITQSPKYLFRKEGQNVTLSCEQNLNHDAMYWYRQDPGQGLRLIYYSQIVNDFQKGDIAEGYSVSREKKESFPLTVTSAQKNPTAFYLCASTNRGNTEAFFGQGTRLTVV.

The table lists this clone with a count of one. The gene calls are TRBV28 and TRBJ2-3, with 7 bases aligning to TRBD1. The length of the CDR3 is 16 residues. Germline CDR1 is MDHEN and CDR2 is SYDVKM. The ends lost 6 bases at V and 2 bases at J; junction bases unmatched: 11. The CDR3 reads CASSPNGRGTTDTQYF. CDR3 sequence (DNA): TGTGCCAGCAGCCCCAATGGCAGGGGGACCACAGATACGCAGTATTTT.

The chain carries TRBV6-5 and TRBJ1-5; no firm D call. Germline values: CDR1 MNHEY, CDR2 SVGAGI. This CDR3 is 15 amino acids long. V lost 4 bases and J 1 base, leaving 11 bases between the germline ends. The CDR3 nucleotides are TGTGCCAGCAGTTCCACGGGAGTGAGCAATCAGCCCCAGCATTTT. Amino acids: CASSSTGVSNQPQHF.

The chain carries TRBV2 and TRBJ2-3, with D perhaps matching TRBD1 (5 bases). The CDR3 covers 14 residues. V gave up 10 bases and J gave up 2 bases, with 16 bases separating them. Germline CDR1 and CDR2: SNHLY and FYNNEI. The CDR3 spells CANSAGWDTDTQYF. The DNA for the CDR3 is TGTGCCAACAGCGCAGGGTGGGACACAGATACGCAGTATTTT.

The chain employs TRBV30 and TRBJ2-1; 8 nucleotides match TRBD1. CDR1 is GTSNPN, CDR2 SVGIG, per germline (reference sequence). The V gene end was trimmed by 7 bases and the J gene end by 8 bases; junction bases not matched to a gene: 1. CDR3 length: 10 residues. The CDR3 DNA sequence: TGTGCCTTCAGGGGGCATGAGCAGTTCTTC. As protein: CAFRGHEQFF.

This clone was recorded once. The chain employs TRBV19 and TRBJ2-7, with D perhaps assigned TRBD1 or TRBD2 (7 bases each). The germline V gene encodes CDR1 LNHDA and CDR2 SQIVND (reference sequence). This CDR3 has 14 residues. Trimming pared 4 bases from V and 2 bases from J, leaving 12 bases between. CDR3 region: CASSKQGGTYEQYF. CDR3 coding DNA: TGTGCCAGTAGTAAGCAGGGGGGGACCTACGAGCAGTACTTC.

The chain employs TRBV7-2 and TRBJ2-7; D is unresolved. This CDR3 contains 16 residues. Germline V CDR1 and CDR2: SGHTA, FQGNSA. The ends were cut back, 2 bases at V and 4 bases at J, with 18 bases in the middle. The CDR3 here is CASSLRRVEQTYEQYF. The CDR3 DNA is TGTGCCAGCAGCTTAAGGCGCGTTGAACAAACTTACGAGCAGTACTTC.

In regard to this clone: This CDR3 is also generated by other DNA sequences in the sample. V and J are TRBV7-9 and TRBJ2-3, with D possibly being TRBD2 (6 bases). V was clipped by 0 bases and J by 3 bases, with 7 bases between them. This CDR3 contains 14 residues. CDR1 is SEHNR and CDR2 is FQNEAQ in the germline V gene (reference sequence). For the CDR3, the DNA is TGTGCCAGCAGCTTAGCGGGAGGTACAGATACGCAGTATTTT. It specifies CASSLAGGTDTQYF.